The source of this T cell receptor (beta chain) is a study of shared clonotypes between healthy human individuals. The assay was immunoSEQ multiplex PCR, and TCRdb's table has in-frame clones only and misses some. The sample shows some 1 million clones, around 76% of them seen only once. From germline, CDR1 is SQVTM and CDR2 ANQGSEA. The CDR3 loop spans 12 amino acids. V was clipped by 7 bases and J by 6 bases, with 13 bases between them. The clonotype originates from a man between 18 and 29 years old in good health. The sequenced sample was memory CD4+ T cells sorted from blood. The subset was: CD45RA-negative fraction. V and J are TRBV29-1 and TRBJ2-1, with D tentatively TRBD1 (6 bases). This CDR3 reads CSAGHRVNEQFF. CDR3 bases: TGCAGCGCCGGCCACAGGGTCAATGAGCAGTTCTTC.